The rows below give T cell receptor beta chains drawn from one sample of a study of cytomegalovirus exposure and HLA in healthy donors. TCRdb's copy holds only in-frame clones and misses some; the assay was immunoSEQ multiplex PCR. Among 100,000 to 120,000 clones, roughly 84% were seen once, and the ten largest hold about 6.8%. Sequencing input: PBMCs. All receptors come from a man aged 30-40 years in good health and CMV-seropositive. Both conserved end residues are part of each CDR3. D genes are given only for firm matches. Expanded clones are given a class, and other clones once, few, many or no size at all.

v_call	d_call	j_call	clone_size	cdr3_aa	cdr3_nt
TRBV18	TRBD1	TRBJ2-7	few	CASSPRGDRGEQYF	TGTGCCAGCTCACCACGCGGGGACAGGGGTGAGCAGTACTTC
TRBV7-2	TRBD1	TRBJ1-1	-	CASSLGRTGLMNTEAFF	TGTGCCAGCAGCTTAGGAAGGACAGGGCTCATGAACACTGAAGCTTTCTTT
TRBV4-1	-	TRBJ1-6	-	CASSQEELSNSPLHF	TGCGCCAGCAGCCAAGAGGAGCTTTCTAATTCACCCCTCCACTTT
TRBV4-2	TRBD2	TRBJ2-5	-	CASSQVVAGDSQETQYF	TGTGCCAGCAGCCAAGTGGTAGCGGGGGATTCCCAAGAGACCCAGTACTTC
TRBV2	-	TRBJ1-1	few	CASSVLTNTEAFF	TGTGCCAGCAGTGTTCTTACTAACACTGAAGCTTTCTTT
TRBV19	-	TRBJ1-5	-	CASSTGGNQPQHF	TGTGCCAGTAGTACGGGGGGTAATCAGCCCCAGCATTTT
TRBV6-5	TRBD2	TRBJ2-2	-	CASTPGGAESGELFF	TGTGCCAGCACCCCGGGGGGGGCAGAGAGCGGGGAGCTGTTTTTT
TRBV9	-	TRBJ2-7	once	CASSPGGPETEQYF	TGTGCCAGCAGCCCAGGAGGCCCGGAGACGGAGCAGTACTTC
TRBV27	TRBD1	TRBJ2-5	once	CASSWDRGRGSETQYF	TGTGCCAGCAGTTGGGACAGGGGTAGGGGCTCAGAGACCCAGTACTTC
TRBV27	TRBD1	TRBJ1-2	-	CASSSVSGGAGPYTF	TGTGCCAGCAGTTCCGTTTCAGGGGGCGCCGGGCCATACACCTTC
TRBV6-1	-	TRBJ1-6	few	CASSEALGAANSPLHF	TGTGCCAGCAGTGAAGCGCTTGGGGCAGCGAATTCACCCCTCCACTTT
TRBV5-1	TRBD1	TRBJ1-1	once	CASNREVTGQGFPEAFF	TGCGCCAGCAACCGGGAGGTAACTGGACAGGGGTTCCCTGAAGCTTTCTTT
TRBV19	TRBD1	TRBJ2-7	-	CATRDRGYEQYF	TGTGCCACTAGGGACAGGGGCTACGAGCAGTACTTC
TRBV25-1	TRBD1	TRBJ1-2	-	CASSDMPGGLGYTF	TGTGCCAGCAGTGATATGCCAGGGGGTCTTGGCTACACCTTC
TRBV4-3	-	TRBJ1-2	-	CASSQETTYNYGYTF	TGCGCCAGCAGCCAAGAGACAACCTACAACTATGGCTACACCTTC
TRBV9	-	TRBJ1-1	-	CASSPLLNTEAFF	TGTGCCAGCAGCCCACTATTGAACACTGAAGCTTTCTTT
TRBV6-1	-	TRBJ2-2	-	CASSLTVTGELFF	TGTGCCAGCAGTCTGACAGTGACCGGGGAGCTGTTTTTT
TRBV6-6	-	TRBJ1-5	-	CASSWDTTYSNQPQHF	TGTGCCAGCAGTTGGGACACCACGTATAGCAATCAGCCCCAGCATTTT
TRBV6-5	-	TRBJ1-5	-	CASNRVYSNQPQHF	TGTGCCAGCAATCGCGTCTATAGCAATCAGCCCCAGCATTTT
TRBV30	TRBD1	TRBJ2-7	once	CAWSVGQGSYEQYF	TGTGCCTGGAGTGTCGGACAGGGATCCTACGAGCAGTACTTC
TRBV5-6	TRBD2	TRBJ2-5	-	CASSSRGGPETQYF	TGTGCCAGCAGCTCGCGGGGGGGCCCCGAGACCCAGTACTTC
TRBV25-1	TRBD1	TRBJ2-2	-	CASRGQGATGELFF	TGTGCCAGCCGGGGGCAGGGGGCAACCGGGGAGCTGTTTTTT
TRBV29-1	TRBD1	TRBJ2-3	-	CSVTSPETGGFTDTQYF	TGCAGCGTTACCTCCCCCGAGACAGGGGGATTCACAGATACGCAGTATTTT
TRBV4-3	-	TRBJ2-2	-	CASSSGGTVTGELFF	TGCGCCAGCAGCTCAGGGGGGACGGTCACCGGGGAGCTGTTTTTT
TRBV2	-	TRBJ1-1	-	CASHQGSTEAFF	TGTGCCAGCCATCAGGGTTCCACTGAAGCTTTCTTT